Below, 10 T cell receptor beta chains from the same sample are listed, as sequenced in a study of STAT5B mutations in CD4+ large granular lymphocyte leukemia. Profiled with immunoSEQ multiplex PCR; TCRdb holds only in-frame clones, not every one. Among roughly 32,000 clones, around 85% were seen once, and the ten largest hold approximately 2.3%. Sequenced: CD4+ T cells from blood buffy coats. The receptors were gathered from a human donor in good health.

The rearrangement links TRBV7-9 to TRBJ2-7; weak D call: TRBD2 (5 bases). The CDR3 has 13 amino acids. The germline CDR1 and CDR2 sequences are SEHNR and FQNEAQ (reference sequence). The V end was cut by 4 bases, the J end by 7 bases, with 14 bases between. The CDR3 DNA is TGTGCCAGCAGCTATGGACCTTCGGGAGAGCAGTACTTC. It encodes CASSYGPSGEQYF.

The chain carries TRBV27 and TRBJ1-4; D gene ambiguous. V shed 5 bases and J shed 5 bases, with 18 bases lying between them. CDR1 and CDR2 (germline): MNHEY, SMNVEV (reference sequence). This CDR3 is 16 amino acids long. The CDR3 sequence: CASSPRTVAGNEKLFF. The CDR3 DNA reads TGTGCCAGCAGTCCGAGAACCGTGGCCGGGAATGAAAAACTGTTTTTT.

The sample holds one count of this clone. The chain joins TRBV5-4 to TRBJ1-1, with D unresolved. The CDR3 consists of 14 residues. Trimming stripped 0 bases from V and 0 bases from J, with 6 bases between. The germline CDR1 and CDR2 sequences are SGHNT and YYREEE (reference sequence). The CDR3 sequence: CASSLGALNTEAFF. The CDR3 bases are TGTGCCAGCAGCTTGGGGGCCCTGAACACTGAAGCTTTCTTT.

The chain employs TRBV11-3 and TRBJ1-1, with a weak D call TRBD1 (5 bases). This CDR3 spans 16 amino acids. Germline values: CDR1 SGHNT, CDR2 YENEEA. The ends were cut back, 0 bases at V and 4 bases at J, with 15 bases in the middle. CDR3 sequence (DNA): TGTGCCAGCAGCTTAGATAGTTGGGGCAGAACCACTGAAGCTTTCTTT. This codes for CASSLDSWGRTTEAFF.

This chain connects TRBV7-2 to TRBJ1-5; D gene ambiguous. The CDR3 is 14 amino acids. Germline CDR1 and CDR2: SGHTA and FQGNSA. V gave up 1 base and J gave up 9 bases, with 13 bases separating them. For the CDR3, the DNA is TGTGCCAGCAGCTTAGGAGGAATCCGGTGGCCCCAGCATTTT. As protein: CASSLGGIRWPQHF.

The rearrangement links TRBV30 to TRBJ1-6, with 7 bases matching TRBD1. The germline V gene encodes CDR1 GTSNPN and CDR2 SVGIG (reference sequence). This CDR3 spans 14 amino acids. With 3 bases clipped from V and 17 bases from J, the junction kept 16 bases outside the gene matches. CDR3 loop: CAWRDPSHRGPFHF. For the CDR3, the DNA is TGTGCCTGGAGGGACCCCTCGCACAGGGGCCCCTTCCACTTT.

V usage is TRBV5-4 and J usage is TRBJ2-6, with D unclear. The CDR3 is 15 residues long. Trimming took 6 bases from V and 0 from J, leaving 10 bases between them. Germline V gene lookup returns CDR1 SGHNT and CDR2 YYREEE (reference sequence). Here the CDR3 reads CASTFWNSGANVLTF. For the CDR3, the DNA is TGTGCCAGCACCTTTTGGAACTCTGGGGCCAACGTCCTGACTTTC.

The V gene is TRBV4-2, the J gene TRBJ2-1; 8 bases fit TRBD1. This CDR3 has 17 residues. The germline CDR1 and CDR2 sequences are LGHNA and YNFKEQ. The junction had 10 bases not matched to a gene; V was cut back by 1 base and J by 5 bases. Written as DNA, the CDR3 is TGTGCCAGCAGCCAAGCTGGGACAGGCCTATCCGACAATGAGCAGTTCTTC. Its translation is CASSQAGTGLSDNEQFF.

The chain carries TRBV6-6 and TRBJ2-3; 7 positions agree with TRBD2. CDR1 and CDR2 (germline): MNHNY, SVGAGI (reference sequence). This CDR3 region has 14 residues. The J segment lost 4 bases and the V segment lost 6 bases, leaving 7 bases of the junction unmatched. The CDR3 spells CASRLGGKADTQYF. CDR3 DNA sequence: TGTGCCAGCAGACTGGGGGGGAAGGCAGATACGCAGTATTTT.

This clone was observed a few times. The CDR3 bases are TGTGCCAGCAGTTTATCACAAACAACTGAAGCTTTCTTT. Protein: CASSLSQTTEAFF. J is TRBJ1-1 and V is TRBV28; D is ambiguous. In germline, CDR1 is MDHEN, CDR2 SYDVKM. This CDR3 is built from 13 residues. V lost 1 base and J lost 5, with 8 bases in between.